This is a list of T cell receptor beta chains from one sample in a study of T cell changes during pregnancy in multiple sclerosis. Libraries were prepared by immunoSEQ multiplex PCR; TCRdb keeps only in-frame clonotypes and omits some of them. The sample carries some 52,000 clones, 85% to 95% recorded once. Here the sequenced sample was CD4+ T cells from peripheral blood mononuclear cells, taken in the third trimester of pregnancy. The receptors originated from a female donor with multiple sclerosis, enrolled in a pregnancy study. CDR3s leave out the opening cysteine and the closing phenylalanine or tryptophan.

v_call	j_call	cdr3_aa
TRBV28	TRBJ2-5	ASSPMRGGGETQY
TRBV15	TRBJ2-6	ATSRGQGHPSGANVLT
TRBV6-1	TRBJ1-5	ASTQTGGNQPQH
TRBV30	TRBJ2-3	ACTPPEDATDTQY
TRBV18	TRBJ1-3	ASPTGDSFPSSGNTIY
TRBV11-2	TRBJ2-1	ASSATSGGYNEQF
TRBV29-1	TRBJ2-2	SAGLAGYTGELF
TRBV27	TRBJ2-5	ASSLRQGIGETQY
TRBV9	TRBJ2-5	ASSVAQGAWETQY
TRBV19	TRBJ2-2	ASSPHRTGELF
TRBV10-3	TRBJ2-1	AIRGTEGQF
TRBV5-4	TRBJ1-2	ASSLGAGQGKEGYGYT
TRBV7-2	TRBJ1-1	ASSARGMDTEAF
TRBV5-1	TRBJ2-3	ASSFRTSGGGDTQY
TRBV7-9	TRBJ2-7	ASSWGGSYEQY
TRBV28	TRBJ1-2	ASSLGHPKGYT
TRBV28	TRBJ2-3	ASRGQGASTDTQY
TRBV6-1	TRBJ2-6	ASSGTAGANVLT
TRBV29-1	TRBJ2-2	SVSSGQGNTGELF
TRBV7-6	TRBJ1-1	ASRQGTNTEAF
TRBV5-5	TRBJ2-7	ASSLGIRGAGSSYEQY
TRBV28	TRBJ1-1	ASSPGLFNTEAF